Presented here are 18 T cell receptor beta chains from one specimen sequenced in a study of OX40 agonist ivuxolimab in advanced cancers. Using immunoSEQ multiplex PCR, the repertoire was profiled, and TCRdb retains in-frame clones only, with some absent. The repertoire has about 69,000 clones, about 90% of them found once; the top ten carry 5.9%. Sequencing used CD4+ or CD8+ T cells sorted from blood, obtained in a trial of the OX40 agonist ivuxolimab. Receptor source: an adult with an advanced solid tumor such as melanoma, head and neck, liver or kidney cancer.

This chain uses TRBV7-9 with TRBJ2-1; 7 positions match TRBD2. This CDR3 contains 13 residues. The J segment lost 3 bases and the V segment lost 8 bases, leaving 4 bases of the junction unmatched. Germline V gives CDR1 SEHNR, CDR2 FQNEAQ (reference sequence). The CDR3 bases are TGTGCCAGCGGCGGGGGAGACTACAATGAGCAGTTCTTC. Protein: CASGGGDYNEQFF.

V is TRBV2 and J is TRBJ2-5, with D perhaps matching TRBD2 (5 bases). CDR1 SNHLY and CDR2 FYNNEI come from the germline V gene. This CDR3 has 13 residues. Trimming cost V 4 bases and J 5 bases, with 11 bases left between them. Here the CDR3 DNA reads TGTGCCAGCAGTGGGGGAGCGAGGGAGACCCAGTACTTC. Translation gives CASSGGARETQYF.

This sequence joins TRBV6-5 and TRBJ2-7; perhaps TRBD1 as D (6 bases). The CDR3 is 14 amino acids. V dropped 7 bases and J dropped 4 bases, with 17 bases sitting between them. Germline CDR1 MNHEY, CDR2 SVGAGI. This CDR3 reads CASKAPGTNYEQYF. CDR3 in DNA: TGTGCCAGCAAAGCCCCCGGGACAAATTACGAGCAGTACTTC.

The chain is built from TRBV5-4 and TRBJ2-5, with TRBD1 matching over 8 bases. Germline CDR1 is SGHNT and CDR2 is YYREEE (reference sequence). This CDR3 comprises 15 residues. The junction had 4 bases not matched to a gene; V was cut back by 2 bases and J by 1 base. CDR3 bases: TGTGCCAGCAGCTTCCAGGGGGCCCCCCAAGAGACCCAGTACTTC. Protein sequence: CASSFQGAPQETQYF.

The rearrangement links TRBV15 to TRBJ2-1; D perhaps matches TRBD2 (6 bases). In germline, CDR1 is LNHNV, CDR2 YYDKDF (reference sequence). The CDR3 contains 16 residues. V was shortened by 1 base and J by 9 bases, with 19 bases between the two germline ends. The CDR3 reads CATSRVWGDPHGEQFF. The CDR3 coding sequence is TGTGCCACCAGCAGAGTATGGGGGGATCCCCACGGTGAGCAGTTCTTC.

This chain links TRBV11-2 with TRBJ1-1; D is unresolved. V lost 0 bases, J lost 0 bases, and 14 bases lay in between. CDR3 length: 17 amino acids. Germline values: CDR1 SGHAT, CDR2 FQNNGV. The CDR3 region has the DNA TGTGCCAGCAGCTTAGATATAGTCGGTCTCATGAACACTGAAGCTTTCTTT. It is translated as CASSLDIVGLMNTEAFF.

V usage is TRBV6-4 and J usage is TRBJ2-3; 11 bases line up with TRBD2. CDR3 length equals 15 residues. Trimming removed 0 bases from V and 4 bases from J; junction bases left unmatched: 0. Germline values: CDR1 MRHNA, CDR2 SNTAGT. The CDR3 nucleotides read TGTGCCAGCAGTGACTCTAGCGGGGGGGCAGATACGCAGTATTTT. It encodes CASSDSSGGADTQYF.

This CDR3 is CASSLAPDEAFF. The CDR3 nucleotides read TGCGCCAGCAGCTTGGCCCCGGATGAAGCTTTCTTT. The chain employs TRBV5-1 and TRBJ1-1; no clear D gene. From germline, CDR1 is SGHRS and CDR2 YFSETQ. The V and J ends lost 0 bases and 7 bases respectively, with 7 bases between them. The CDR3 loop spans 12 amino acids.

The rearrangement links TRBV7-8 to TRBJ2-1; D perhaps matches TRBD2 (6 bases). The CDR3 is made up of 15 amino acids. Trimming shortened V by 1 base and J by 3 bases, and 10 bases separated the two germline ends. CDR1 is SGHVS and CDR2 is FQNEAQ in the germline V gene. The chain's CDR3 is CASSLGTTNYNEQFF. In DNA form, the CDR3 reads TGTGCCAGCAGCTTAGGGACTACCAACTACAATGAGCAGTTCTTC.

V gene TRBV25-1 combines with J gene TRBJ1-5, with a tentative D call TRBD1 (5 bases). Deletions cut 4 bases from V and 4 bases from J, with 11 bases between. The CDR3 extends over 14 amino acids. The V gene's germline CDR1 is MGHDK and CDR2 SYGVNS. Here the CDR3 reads CASSATGGNQPQHF. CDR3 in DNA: TGTGCCAGCAGTGCTACCGGGGGAAATCAGCCCCAGCATTTT.

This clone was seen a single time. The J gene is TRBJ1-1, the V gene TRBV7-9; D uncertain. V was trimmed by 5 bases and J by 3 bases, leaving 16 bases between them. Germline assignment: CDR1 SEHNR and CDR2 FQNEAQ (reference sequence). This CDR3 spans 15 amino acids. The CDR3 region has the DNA TGTGCCAGCAGCCCCTCTTACGGGGTAGACACTGAAGCTTTCTTT. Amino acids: CASSPSYGVDTEAFF.

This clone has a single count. This CDR3 is CASSPGGVMNTEAFF. In DNA form, the CDR3 reads TGTGCCAGTAGTCCGGGAGGTGTGATGAACACTGAAGCTTTCTTT. J is TRBJ1-1 and V is TRBV19, with D unclear. CDR3 length: 15 residues. The V gene's germline CDR1 is LNHDA and CDR2 SQIVND (reference sequence). V shed 5 bases and J shed 0 bases, with 13 bases lying between them. The full variable domain, completed using reference TRBV19 and TRBJ1-1, is DGGITQSPKYLFRKEGQNVTLSCEQNLNHDAMYWYRQDPGQGLRLIYYSQIVNDFQKGDIAEGYSVSREKKESFPLTVTSAQKNPTAFYLCASSPGGVMNTEAFFGQGTRLTVV.

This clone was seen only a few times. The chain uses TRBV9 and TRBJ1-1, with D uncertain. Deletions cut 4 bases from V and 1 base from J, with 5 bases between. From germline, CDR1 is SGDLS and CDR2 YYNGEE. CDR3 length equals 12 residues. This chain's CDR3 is CASSPSNTEAFF. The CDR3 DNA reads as TGTGCCAGCAGCCCCTCGAACACTGAAGCTTTCTTT.

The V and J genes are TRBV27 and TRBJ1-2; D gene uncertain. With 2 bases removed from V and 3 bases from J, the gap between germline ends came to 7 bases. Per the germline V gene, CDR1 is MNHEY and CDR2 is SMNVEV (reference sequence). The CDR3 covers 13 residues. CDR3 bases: TGTGCCAGCAGTTTAAAGGCCTACTATGGCTACACCTTC. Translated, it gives CASSLKAYYGYTF.

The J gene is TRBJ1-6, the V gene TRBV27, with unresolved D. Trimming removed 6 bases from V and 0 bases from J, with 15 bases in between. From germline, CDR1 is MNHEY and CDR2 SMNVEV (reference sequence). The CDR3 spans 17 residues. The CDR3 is CASRPSHFNSYNSPLHF. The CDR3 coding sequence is TGTGCCAGCAGACCATCGCACTTTAACTCCTATAATTCACCCCTCCACTTT.

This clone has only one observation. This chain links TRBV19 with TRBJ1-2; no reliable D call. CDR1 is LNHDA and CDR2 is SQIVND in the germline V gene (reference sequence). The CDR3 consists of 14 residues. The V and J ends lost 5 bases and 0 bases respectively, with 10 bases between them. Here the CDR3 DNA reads TGTGCCAGTAGTGTCGGGTCACCTAACTATGGCTACACCTTC. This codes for CASSVGSPNYGYTF.

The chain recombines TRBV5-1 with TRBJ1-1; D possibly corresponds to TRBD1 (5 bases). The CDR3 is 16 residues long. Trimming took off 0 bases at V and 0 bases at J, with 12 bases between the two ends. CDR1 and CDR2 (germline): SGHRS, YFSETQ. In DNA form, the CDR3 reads TGCGCCAGCAGCTTGGGTGTGGGGGTGATGAACACTGAAGCTTTCTTT. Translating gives CASSLGVGVMNTEAFF.

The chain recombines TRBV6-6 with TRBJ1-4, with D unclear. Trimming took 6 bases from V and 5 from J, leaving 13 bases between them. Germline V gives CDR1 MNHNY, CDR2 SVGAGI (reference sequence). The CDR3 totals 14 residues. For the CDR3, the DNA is TGTGCCAGCAGCCAAGCGGGCCCAAATGAAAAACTGTTTTTT. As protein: CASSQAGPNEKLFF.